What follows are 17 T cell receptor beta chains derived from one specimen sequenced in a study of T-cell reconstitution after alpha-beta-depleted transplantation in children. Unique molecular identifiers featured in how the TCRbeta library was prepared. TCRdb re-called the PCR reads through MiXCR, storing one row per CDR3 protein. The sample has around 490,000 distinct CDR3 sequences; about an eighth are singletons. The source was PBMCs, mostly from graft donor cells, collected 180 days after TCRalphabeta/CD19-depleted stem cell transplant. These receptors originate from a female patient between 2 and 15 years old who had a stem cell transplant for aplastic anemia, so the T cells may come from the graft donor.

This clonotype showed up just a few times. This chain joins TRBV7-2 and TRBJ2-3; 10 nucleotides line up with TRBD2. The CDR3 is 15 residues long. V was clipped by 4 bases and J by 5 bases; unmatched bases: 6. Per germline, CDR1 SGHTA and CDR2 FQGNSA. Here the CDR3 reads CASSSPSGRVDTQYF. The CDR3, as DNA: TGTGCCAGCAGCTCCCCCAGCGGGAGGGTAGATACGCAGTATTTT.

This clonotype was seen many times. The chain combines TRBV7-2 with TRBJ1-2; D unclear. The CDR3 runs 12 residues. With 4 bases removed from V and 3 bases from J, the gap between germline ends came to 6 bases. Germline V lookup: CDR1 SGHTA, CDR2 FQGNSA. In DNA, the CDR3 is TGTGCCAGCAGCTCCGGGCACTATGGCTACACCTTC. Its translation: CASSSGHYGYTF.

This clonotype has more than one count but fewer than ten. The CDR3 loop reads CASSSWGNYGYTF. The CDR3 bases are TGTGCCAGCAGCTCGTGGGGCAACTATGGCTACACCTTC. The genes are TRBV7-2 and TRBJ1-2; tentatively, D is TRBD1 (5 bases). The V gene's germline CDR1 is SGHTA and CDR2 FQGNSA. With 4 bases removed from V and 2 bases from J, the gap between germline ends came to 8 bases. This CDR3 has 13 amino acids. The complete variable domain, with remaining parts taken from reference TRBV7-2 and TRBJ1-2, reads GAGVSQSPSNKVTEKGKDVELRCDPISGHTALYWYRQSLGQGLEFLIYFQGNSAPDKSGLPSDRFSAERTGGSVSTLTIQRTQQEDSAVYLCASSSWGNYGYTFGSGTRLTVV.

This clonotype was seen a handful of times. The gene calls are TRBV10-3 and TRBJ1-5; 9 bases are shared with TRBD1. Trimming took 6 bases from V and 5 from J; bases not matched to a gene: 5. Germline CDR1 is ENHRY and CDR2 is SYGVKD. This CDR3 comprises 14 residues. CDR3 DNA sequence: TGTGCCATCAGCGGGACAGGGTTGGATCAGCCCCAGCATTTT. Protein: CAISGTGLDQPQHF.

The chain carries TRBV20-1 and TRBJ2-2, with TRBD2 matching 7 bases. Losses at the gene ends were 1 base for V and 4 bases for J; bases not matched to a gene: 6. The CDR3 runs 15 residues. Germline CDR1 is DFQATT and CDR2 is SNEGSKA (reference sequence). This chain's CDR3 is CSARVAGEVTGELFF. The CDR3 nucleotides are TGCAGTGCTAGAGTTGCGGGAGAGGTCACCGGGGAGCTGTTTTTT.

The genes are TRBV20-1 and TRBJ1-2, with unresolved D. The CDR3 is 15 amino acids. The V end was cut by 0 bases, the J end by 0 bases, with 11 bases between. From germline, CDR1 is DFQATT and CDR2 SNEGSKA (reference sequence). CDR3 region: CSARDVWAANYGYTF. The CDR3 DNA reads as TGCAGTGCTAGAGACGTGTGGGCAGCTAACTATGGCTACACCTTC.

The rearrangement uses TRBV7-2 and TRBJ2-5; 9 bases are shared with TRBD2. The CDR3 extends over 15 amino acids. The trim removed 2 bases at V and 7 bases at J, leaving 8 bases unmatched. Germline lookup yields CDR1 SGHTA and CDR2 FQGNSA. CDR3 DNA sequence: TGTGCCAGCAGCTTAACCCGGGGACTAGCTGCGACCCAGTACTTC. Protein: CASSLTRGLAATQYF.

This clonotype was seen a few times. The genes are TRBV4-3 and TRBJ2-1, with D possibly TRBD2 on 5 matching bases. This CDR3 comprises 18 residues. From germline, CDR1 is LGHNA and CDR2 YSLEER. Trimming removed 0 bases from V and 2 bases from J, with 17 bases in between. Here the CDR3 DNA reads TGCGCCAGCAGCCAAGAAGTACGGGGAGCGGAAACCTACAATGAGCAGTTCTTC. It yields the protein CASSQEVRGAETYNEQFF.

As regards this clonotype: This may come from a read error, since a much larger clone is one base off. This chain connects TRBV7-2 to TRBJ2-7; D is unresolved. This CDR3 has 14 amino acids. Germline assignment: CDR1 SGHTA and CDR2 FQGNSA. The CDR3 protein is CASSLKKQTYERYF. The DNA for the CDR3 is TGTGCCAGCAGCTTAAAGAAACAGACCTACGAGCGGTACTTC.

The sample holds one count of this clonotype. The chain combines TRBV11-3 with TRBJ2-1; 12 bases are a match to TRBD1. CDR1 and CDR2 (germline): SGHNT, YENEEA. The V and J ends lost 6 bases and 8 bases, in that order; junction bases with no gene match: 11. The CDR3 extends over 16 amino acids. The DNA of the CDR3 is TGTGCCAGCAGTTCCAGGTCCGGGACAGGGGGCGATGAGCAGTTCTTC. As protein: CASSSRSGTGGDEQFF.

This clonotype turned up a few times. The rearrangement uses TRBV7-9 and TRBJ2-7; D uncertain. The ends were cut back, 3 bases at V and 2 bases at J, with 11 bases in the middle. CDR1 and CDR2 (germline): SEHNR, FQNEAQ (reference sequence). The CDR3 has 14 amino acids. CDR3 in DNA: TGTGCCAGCAGCTTCCAGCGCGGAACCTACGAGCAGTACTTC. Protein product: CASSFQRGTYEQYF.

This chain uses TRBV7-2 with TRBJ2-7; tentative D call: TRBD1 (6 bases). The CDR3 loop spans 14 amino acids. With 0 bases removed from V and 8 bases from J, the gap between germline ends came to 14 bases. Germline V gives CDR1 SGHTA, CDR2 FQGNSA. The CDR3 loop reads CASSLASKGGKQYV. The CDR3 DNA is TGTGCCAGCAGCTTAGCATCGAAAGGGGGAAAGCAGTACGTC.

As DNA, the CDR3 is TGCAGTGCGCCGACGGCGGGGTTAGCCGTGCGGTTTTTATGGGATGAGACCCAGTACTTC. Its protein product is CSAPTAGLAVRFLWDETQYF. The rearrangement joins TRBV20-1 to TRBJ2-5; D might be TRBD2 (6 bases). Germline values: CDR1 DFQATT, CDR2 SNEGSKA (reference sequence). The CDR3 runs to 20 residues. V shed 6 bases and J shed 5 bases, with 37 bases lying between them.

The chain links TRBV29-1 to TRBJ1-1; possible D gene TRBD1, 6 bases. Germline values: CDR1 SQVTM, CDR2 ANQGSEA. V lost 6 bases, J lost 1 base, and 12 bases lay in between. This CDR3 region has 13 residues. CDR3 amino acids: CSVKSTGNTEAFF. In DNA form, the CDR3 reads TGCAGCGTGAAATCGACAGGGAACACTGAAGCTTTCTTT.

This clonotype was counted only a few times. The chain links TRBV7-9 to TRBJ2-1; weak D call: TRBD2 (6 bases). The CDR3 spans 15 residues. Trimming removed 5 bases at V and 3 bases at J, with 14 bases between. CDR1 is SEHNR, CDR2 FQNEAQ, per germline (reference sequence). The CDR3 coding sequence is TGTGCCAGCAGCCCGGGACTCGGGGACTACAATGAGCAGTTCTTC. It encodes CASSPGLGDYNEQFF.

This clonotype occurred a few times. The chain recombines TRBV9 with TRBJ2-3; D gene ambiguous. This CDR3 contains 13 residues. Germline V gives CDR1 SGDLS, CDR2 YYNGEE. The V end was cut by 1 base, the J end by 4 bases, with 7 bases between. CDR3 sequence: CASSVTRSDTQYF. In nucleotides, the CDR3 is TGTGCCAGCAGCGTAACCAGGTCAGATACGCAGTATTTT.

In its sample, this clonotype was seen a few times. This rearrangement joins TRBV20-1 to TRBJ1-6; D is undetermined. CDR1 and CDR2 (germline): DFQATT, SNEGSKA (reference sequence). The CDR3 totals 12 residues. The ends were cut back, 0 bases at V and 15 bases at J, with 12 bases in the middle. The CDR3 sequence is CSARDFGPHLHF. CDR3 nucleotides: TGCAGTGCTAGAGATTTCGGGCCTCACCTCCACTTT.